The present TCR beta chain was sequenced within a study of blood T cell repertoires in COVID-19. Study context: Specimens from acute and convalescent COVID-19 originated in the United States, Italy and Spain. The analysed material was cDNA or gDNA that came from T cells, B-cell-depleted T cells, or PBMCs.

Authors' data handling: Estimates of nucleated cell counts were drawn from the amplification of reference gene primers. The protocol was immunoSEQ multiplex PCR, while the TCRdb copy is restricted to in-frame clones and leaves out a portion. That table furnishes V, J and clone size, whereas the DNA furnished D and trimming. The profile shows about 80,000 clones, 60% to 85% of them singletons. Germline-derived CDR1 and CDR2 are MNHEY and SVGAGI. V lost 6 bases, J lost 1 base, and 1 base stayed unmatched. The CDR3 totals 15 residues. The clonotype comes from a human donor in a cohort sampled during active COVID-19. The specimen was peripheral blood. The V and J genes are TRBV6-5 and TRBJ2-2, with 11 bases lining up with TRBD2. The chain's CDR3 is CASSTSGGNTGELFF. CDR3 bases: TGTGCCAGCAGCACTAGCGGGGGGAACACCGGGGAGCTGTTTTTT.